The source of this TCR beta chain is a study of blood T cell repertoires in COVID-19. Study overall: The United States, Italy and Spain provided the acute and convalescent COVID-19 samples. T cells, B-cell-depleted T cells, or PBMCs supplied cDNA or gDNA.

The CDR3 runs 18 residues. Trimming at V came to 4 bases and at J to 2 bases, leaving 12 bases not matched to a gene. CDR1 is SNHLY and CDR2 is FYNNEI in the germline V gene. Profiling relied on immunoSEQ multiplex PCR, and the TCRdb table lists in-frame clones only, not all of them. The profile shows approximately 140,000 clones, 75% to 90% of them singletons. The sequencing sample was made of PBMCs or T cells enriched from blood (not recorded which). The receptor was isolated from a woman between 50 and 59 years old who had recovered from COVID-19. The chain is built from TRBV2 and TRBJ1-5; 9 nucleotides line up with TRBD1. The CDR3 spells CASSGRQGDRWGNQPQHF. The CDR3 nucleotides are TGTGCCAGCAGTGGACGACAGGGGGACCGATGGGGCAATCAGCCCCAGCATTTT.